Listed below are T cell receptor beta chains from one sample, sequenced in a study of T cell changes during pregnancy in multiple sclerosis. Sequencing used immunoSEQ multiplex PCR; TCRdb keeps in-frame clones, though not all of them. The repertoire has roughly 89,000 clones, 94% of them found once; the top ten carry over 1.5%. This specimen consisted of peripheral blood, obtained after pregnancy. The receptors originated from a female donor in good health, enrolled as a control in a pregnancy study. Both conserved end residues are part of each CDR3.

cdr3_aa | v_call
CASSTDRWNQPQHF | TRBV27
CASRLGTNYGYTF | TRBV7-9
CASSLDRAGANVLTF | TRBV19
CASTGTSGIRGTDTQYF | TRBV11-2
CASSSGTKGTEAFF | TRBV28
CASSLRRATNEKLFF | TRBV28
CASSGSTGTSGRYSYNEQFF | TRBV6-1
CASSIPPSGASADTQYF | TRBV5-1
CSVEGLAQDTQYF | TRBV29-1
CASRGSGETQYF | TRBV6-5
CASSKDRGRACNEQFF | TRBV21-1
CAITVNSFSTEAFF | TRBV10-3
CASSPPGSVSVRGEQFF | TRBV5-6
CASSRDRSGYEQYF | TRBV6-1
CASSLWAAGGGWETQYF | TRBV5-5
CASSSQGQETQYF | TRBV5-6
CASSFTGGHQPQHF | TRBV6-6
CASSQLAGASNEQFF | TRBV27
CASSWRRDRGGDTEAFF | TRBV7-8
CASSYEGRTDTQYF | TRBV6-6
CASSPTSGRSYEQYF | TRBV18